This record concerns one T cell receptor (beta chain) sequence. The antigen is undetermined. Looked up from germline, CDR1 is LGHNA and CDR2 is YSLEER. The CDR3 has 16 residues. With 0 bases removed from V and 3 bases from J, the gap between germline ends came to 11 bases. The sample is drawn from a study of molecular identifiers for immune sequencing clone quantification. Naive CD8 libraries used roughly 17,000 to 1,100,000 sorted cells and 10%, 30% or 50% RNA. Naive CD8 T cells were sorted as CD8+CD4-CCR7+CD45RA+. Via MiXCR, TCRdb re-called the PCR reads, giving one row per CDR3 protein. The table has under 600,000 distinct CDR3 sequences, 25% seen once. Study conclusions and caveats: In naive cells, clones above 20 RNA copies held under 1% of molecules, whereas in effector cells they held over 97%. Identical barcode-sharing TCR molecules could lead to underestimated sizes for highly expanded clones.

Sequenced sample: naive CD8+ T cells from blood, with Jurkat cell RNA spiked in. Subset indicated: FACS-sorted CD8+CD4-CCR7+CD45RA+ naive T cells. The sequence was collected from a human donor in good health. Some libraries in this study had Jurkat cell RNA spiked in. The chain is built from TRBV4-3 and TRBJ2-2; possible D gene TRBD2, 5 bases. The CDR3 sequence is CASSQDWRSYTGELFF. In DNA, the CDR3 is TGCGCCAGCAGCCAAGATTGGAGGTCGTACACCGGGGAGCTGTTTTTT.